This T cell receptor beta chain comes out of a study of blood T cell repertoires in COVID-19. Overall study: The United States, Italy and Spain provided the acute and convalescent COVID-19 samples.

Sequencing used immunoSEQ multiplex PCR; TCRdb keeps in-frame clones, though not all of them. The table has about 210,000 clones, around 81% seen once. This CDR3 contains 14 residues. The V segment lost 4 bases and the J segment 9 bases; nucleotides outside the gene matches: 10. Germline assignment: CDR1 SGHRS and CDR2 YFSETQ. Participants were aged about 18 to 100 years from about 25 US areas. Participants reported their clinical history, and cohort assignment relied on those reports. This chain connects TRBV5-1 to TRBJ2-1; 7 bases line up with TRBD2. Sequences were obtained from PBMCs or T cells enriched from blood (not recorded which). This receptor was taken from a man aged 25-40 years with acute COVID-19. The CDR3 sequence is CASSKNGEGGEQFF. DNA of the CDR3: TGCGCCAGCAGCAAAAACGGGGAGGGAGGTGAGCAGTTCTTC.